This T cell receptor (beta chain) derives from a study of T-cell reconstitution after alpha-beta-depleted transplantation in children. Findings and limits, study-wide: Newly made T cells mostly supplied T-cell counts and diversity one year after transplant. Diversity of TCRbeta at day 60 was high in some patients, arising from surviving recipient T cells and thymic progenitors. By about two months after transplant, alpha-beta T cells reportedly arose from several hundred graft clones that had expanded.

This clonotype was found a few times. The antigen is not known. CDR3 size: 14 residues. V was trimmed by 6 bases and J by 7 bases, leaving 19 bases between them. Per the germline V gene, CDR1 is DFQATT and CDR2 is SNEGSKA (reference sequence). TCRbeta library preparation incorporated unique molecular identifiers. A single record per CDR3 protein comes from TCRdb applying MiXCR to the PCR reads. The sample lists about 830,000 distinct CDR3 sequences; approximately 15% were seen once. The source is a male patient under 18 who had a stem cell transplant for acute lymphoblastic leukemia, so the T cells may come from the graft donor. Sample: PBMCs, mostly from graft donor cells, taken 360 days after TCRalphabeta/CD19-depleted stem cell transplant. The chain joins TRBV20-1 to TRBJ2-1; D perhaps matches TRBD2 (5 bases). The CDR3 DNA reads TGCAGTGCCATGCGGACTGGGTTAGGTAATGAGCAGTTCTTC. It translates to CSAMRTGLGNEQFF.